These 5 T cell receptor beta chains share one sample of origin, sequenced in a study of neurological immune-mediated disorders. Time point noted: longitudinal time-point 3. TCRdb processed the 5' RACE reads anew with MiXCR; each CDR3 protein has one entry. The data show under 130,000 distinct CDR3 sequences, with 11% seen just once and about 3% held by the top ten. Input material: PBMCs. These TCRs come from a female donor with HTLV-1-associated myelopathy (HAM/TSP).

This clonotype was seen many times. V gene TRBV5-1 combines with J gene TRBJ2-7, with D perhaps matching TRBD1 or TRBD2 (5 bases each). CDR1 and CDR2 (germline): SGHRS, YFSETQ. This CDR3 region has 16 residues. V dropped 4 bases and J dropped 4 bases, with 21 bases sitting between them. The DNA for the CDR3 is TGCGCCAGCAGCATCCGAGAGGGACGACACCGATACGAGCAGTACTTC. Protein sequence: CASSIREGRHRYEQYF.

There are many counts of this clonotype. V usage is TRBV25-1 and J usage is TRBJ2-7; D possibly corresponds to TRBD2 (5 bases). The V and J ends lost 0 bases and 6 bases respectively, with 9 bases between them. Germline values: CDR1 MGHDK, CDR2 SYGVNS. The CDR3 is made up of 13 amino acids. DNA of the CDR3: TGTGCCAGCAGTGAATACGGGGAAGCCGAGCAGTACTTC. This gives the protein CASSEYGEAEQYF.

This clonotype was recorded at least ten times. The chain combines TRBV10-3 with TRBJ2-2; TRBD2 aligns across 8 bases. CDR1 is ENHRY, CDR2 SYGVKD, per germline. This CDR3 spans 14 amino acids. The V gene end was trimmed by 3 bases and the J gene end by 6 bases; junction bases not matched to a gene: 3. Here the CDR3 DNA reads TGTGCCATCAGTGACGGGGGGGGCCCCGGGGAGCTGTTTTTT. Amino acid sequence: CAISDGGGPGELFF.

This clonotype was seen repeatedly, ten times or more. The rearrangement uses TRBV6-6 and TRBJ2-2; D is uncertain. Germline assignment: CDR1 MNHNY and CDR2 SVGAGI (reference sequence). This CDR3 contains 15 residues. Trimming pared 6 bases from V and 5 bases from J, leaving 16 bases between. The CDR3 sequence is CASSPPDLLTGELFF. In DNA, the CDR3 is TGTGCCAGCAGCCCCCCGGACCTTTTGACCGGGGAGCTGTTTTTT.

In this sample, this clonotype turned up many times. The chain joins TRBV20-1 to TRBJ1-3, with 11 positions matching TRBD1. V was clipped by 3 bases and J by 0 bases; unmatched bases: 4. The germline gives CDR1 DFQATT, CDR2 SNEGSKA (reference sequence). CDR3 length equals 16 residues. Written as DNA, the CDR3 is TGCAGTGCTAGGGGCGGGACAGGGGGCTCTGGAAACACCATATATTTT. It yields the protein CSARGGTGGSGNTIYF.